Sequencing of this TCR beta chain was carried out in a study of T cell responses to AZD1222 COVID-19 vaccine. Germline assignment: CDR1 DFQATT and CDR2 SNEGSKA (reference sequence). This CDR3 is 11 amino acids long. Trimming took 4 bases from V and 2 from J, leaving 6 bases between them. Assay: immunoSEQ multiplex PCR; the TCRdb copy retains only in-frame clones and omits some. The sample consists of under 200,000 clones, about 90% of them appearing once. The starting material was peripheral blood, obtained on day 0 of AZD1222 vaccination. The TCR comes from an adult in good health. V and J are TRBV20-1 and TRBJ2-7; D ambiguous. CDR3: CSAKSPYEQYF. The CDR3, as DNA: TGCAGTGCTAAGTCCCCCTACGAGCAGTACTTC.